There are many counts of the clone carrying this T cell receptor beta chain. The antigen is unknown. Tagging with unique molecular identifiers was applied to individual cDNA molecules. One entry per CDR3 protein, called by TCRdb with MiXCR from the 5' RACE reads. The sample carries some 83,000 distinct CDR3 sequences, 10% recorded once. This entry comes from a study of early T cells in non-severe SARS-CoV-2 infection. The study, taken as a whole, reports: Clonotype matching in VDJdb favored anti-spike CD8 responses and did not capture private and CD4 specificities.

Germline V CDR1 and CDR2: DFQATT, SNEGSKA (reference sequence). V was trimmed by 0 bases and J by 2 bases, leaving 7 bases between them. The CDR3 contains 13 residues. The receptor was isolated from an adult who was a healthcare worker with PCR-confirmed SARS-CoV-2 infection or an uninfected control (not recorded which). The input for sequencing was whole blood, taken at baseline. This sequence joins TRBV20-1 and TRBJ1-2; no clear D. In DNA form, the CDR3 reads TGCAGTGCTAGAGAGGGCGGAAACTATGGCTACACCTTC. Translation: CSAREGGNYGYTF.